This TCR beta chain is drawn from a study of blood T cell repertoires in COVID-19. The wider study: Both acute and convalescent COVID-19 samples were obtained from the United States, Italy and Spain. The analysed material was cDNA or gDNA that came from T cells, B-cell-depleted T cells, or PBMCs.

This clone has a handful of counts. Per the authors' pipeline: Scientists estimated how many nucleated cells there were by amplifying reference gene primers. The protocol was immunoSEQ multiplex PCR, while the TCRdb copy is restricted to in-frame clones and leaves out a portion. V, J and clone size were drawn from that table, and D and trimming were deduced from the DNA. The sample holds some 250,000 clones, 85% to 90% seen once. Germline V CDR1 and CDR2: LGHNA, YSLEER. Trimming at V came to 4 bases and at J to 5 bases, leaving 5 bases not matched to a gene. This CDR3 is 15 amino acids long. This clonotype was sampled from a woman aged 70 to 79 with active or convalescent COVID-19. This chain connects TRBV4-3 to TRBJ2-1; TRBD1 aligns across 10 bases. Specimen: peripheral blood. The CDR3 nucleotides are TGCGCCAGCAGCCCCGGGACAGGGGACCACAATGAGCAGTTCTTC. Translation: CASSPGTGDHNEQFF.